Following are 7 T cell receptor beta chains from one sample sequenced in a study of blood T cell repertoires in COVID-19. Produced via immunoSEQ multiplex PCR; TCRdb's table is partial and in-frame only. Counted here are about 210,000 clones, roughly four fifths occurring once; the ten biggest clones make up 10% to 15%. The sample consisted of peripheral blood. All receptors derive from a woman aged 40 to 55 with acute or convalescent COVID-19.

The table lists this clone with a count of one. The chain uses TRBV19 and TRBJ2-1; D is ambiguous. The CDR3 extends over 12 amino acids. Trimming cost V 6 bases and J 7 bases, with 10 bases left between them. From germline, CDR1 is LNHDA and CDR2 SQIVND (reference sequence). The CDR3 loop reads CASSRVANEQFF. The CDR3 DNA follows: TGTGCCAGTAGCCGGGTTGCGAATGAGCAGTTCTTC. Complete variable domain (other parts from reference TRBV19 and TRBJ2-1): DGGITQSPKYLFRKEGQNVTLSCEQNLNHDAMYWYRQDPGQGLRLIYYSQIVNDFQKGDIAEGYSVSREKKESFPLTVTSAQKNPTAFYLCASSRVANEQFFGPGTRLTVL.

In this sample, this clone turned up a few times. CDR3 sequence (DNA): TGTGCCAGCAGTTACGACCACAGGGGTTGGGCCGGGGAGCTGTTTTTT. Protein product: CASSYDHRGWAGELFF. J is TRBJ2-2 and V is TRBV6-6, with 7 positions matching TRBD1. Trimming cost V 2 bases and J 6 bases; bases outside gene matches: 9. Looked up from germline, CDR1 is MNHNY and CDR2 is SVGAGI (reference sequence). The CDR3 has 16 amino acids.

This chain connects TRBV9 to TRBJ1-2; 9 nucleotides line up with TRBD1. CDR1 and CDR2 from the germline V gene are SGDLS and YYNGEE. The CDR3 totals 15 residues. Trimming cost V 4 bases and J 8 bases; bases outside gene matches: 12. CDR3 coding DNA: TGTGCCAGCAGCCCAGAGGGACAGGGTAGGGGGGGCTACACCTTC. Translating gives CASSPEGQGRGGYTF.

This clone came up a few times. The chain couples TRBV4-3 to TRBJ1-2, with 7 nucleotides matching TRBD1. Germline CDR1 is LGHNA and CDR2 is YSLEER. The CDR3 extends over 15 amino acids. J was trimmed by 3 bases and V by 5 bases; bases with no gene match: 9. CDR3 residues: CASSNRQGADYGYTF. The CDR3 nucleotides are TGCGCCAGCAGCAACCGACAGGGCGCAGACTATGGCTACACCTTC.

The V and J genes are TRBV7-6 and TRBJ2-1; TRBD2 matches at 7 bases. The CDR3 has 17 amino acids. The V segment lost 1 base and the J segment 4 bases; nucleotides outside the gene matches: 10. The germline gives CDR1 SGHVS, CDR2 FNYEAQ. CDR3 bases: TGTGCCAGCAGCTTAGGCCCCTTAGCGGGTAAATACAATGAGCAGTTCTTC. Its protein is CASSLGPLAGKYNEQFF. The entire variable domain, with the rest obtained from reference TRBV7-6 and TRBJ2-1, is as follows: GAGVSQSPRYKVTKRGQDVALRCDPISGHVSLYWYRQALGQGPEFLTYFNYEAQQDKSGLPNDRFSAERPEGSISTLTIQRTEQRDSAMYRCASSLGPLAGKYNEQFFGPGTRLTVL.

V is TRBV4-3 and J is TRBJ2-5, with D possibly being TRBD1 (7 bases). Germline loops: CDR1 LGHNA, CDR2 YSLEER. The V end was cut by 1 base, the J end by 4 bases, with 10 bases between. This CDR3 contains 14 residues. The CDR3 loop reads CASSQGRGRETQYF. CDR3 bases: TGCGCCAGCAGCCAAGGGAGGGGGCGAGAGACCCAGTACTTC.

In this sample, this clone turned up many times. This chain joins TRBV10-2 and TRBJ2-7, with TRBD2 matching over 9 bases. V trimming: 7 bases; J trimming: 6 bases; junction bases outside the gene matches: 4. The germline CDR1 and CDR2 sequences are WSHSY and SAAADI. CDR3 size: 12 residues. CDR3 sequence: CASTPTSGEQYF. The CDR3 nucleotides read TGCGCCAGCACCCCGACTAGCGGCGAGCAGTACTTC.